These 9 T cell receptor beta chains were all obtained from the same sample, sequenced in a study of blood T cell repertoires in COVID-19. Sequencing used immunoSEQ multiplex PCR; TCRdb keeps in-frame clones, though not all of them. The profile shows fewer than 350,000 clones, about 85% of them singletons. The sequencing sample was made of PBMCs or T cells enriched from blood (not recorded which). The source is a woman aged 25 to 39 who had been exposed to COVID-19.

V and J are TRBV20-1 and TRBJ1-6; D not resolved. Per germline, CDR1 DFQATT and CDR2 SNEGSKA (reference sequence). With 6 bases removed from V and 16 bases from J, the gap between germline ends came to 16 bases. The CDR3 extends over 11 amino acids. CDR3 region: CSAHSAGSLHF. The CDR3 region has the DNA TGCAGTGCCCATTCCGCGGGTTCTCTCCACTTT.

A few counts support this clone. The CDR3 DNA follows: TGTGCCAGCAGTTTATTGGGCCAGGCTAATGAAAAACTGTTTTTT. Protein: CASSLLGQANEKLFF. The chain uses TRBV27 and TRBJ1-4; no clear D gene. V gave up 1 base and J gave up 3 bases, with 9 bases separating them. Per the germline V gene, CDR1 is MNHEY and CDR2 is SMNVEV (reference sequence). The CDR3 is 15 residues long. Full variable domain (outside the CDR3, taken from reference TRBV27 and TRBJ1-4): EAQVTQNPRYLITVTGKKLTVTCSQNMNHEYMSWYRQDPGLGLRQIYYSMNVEVTDKGDVPEGYKVSRKEKRNFPLILESPSPNQTSLYFCASSLLGQANEKLFFGSGTQLSVL.

Here the CDR3 reads CASSPDGGTRPEQYF. CDR3 sequence (DNA): TGCGCCAGCAGCCCGGATGGGGGCACCCGTCCCGAGCAGTACTTC. This chain uses TRBV5-1 with TRBJ2-7; D perhaps matches TRBD1 (6 bases). The CDR3 spans 15 residues. Germline CDR1 SGHRS, CDR2 YFSETQ. The V end lost 4 bases, the J end lost 6 bases, and 20 bases lay between the germline ends.

V gene TRBV27 combines with J gene TRBJ1-1; D gene ambiguous. This CDR3 has 15 amino acids. Germline CDR1 reads MNHEY; CDR2 reads SMNVEV (reference sequence). V was cut by 5 bases and J by 1 base, with 14 bases left in between. CDR3 region: CASSPSTTRNTEAFF. The CDR3 DNA reads as TGTGCCAGCAGTCCTTCCACTACACGGAACACTGAAGCTTTCTTT.

This chain uses TRBV27 with TRBJ2-1; 7 positions match TRBD2. The CDR3 is made up of 15 amino acids. After removal of 1 base from V and 5 bases from J, the junction contained 5 bases not matched to a gene. In germline, CDR1 is MNHEY, CDR2 SMNVEV (reference sequence). CDR3 sequence (DNA): TGTGCCAGCAGTTTATTCCCTAGCGGAGACAATGAGCAGTTCTTC. Residues: CASSLFPSGDNEQFF.

The chain combines TRBV6-5 with TRBJ1-3; D call uncertain. Germline V lookup: CDR1 MNHEY, CDR2 SVGAGI. Trimming stripped 8 bases from V and 4 bases from J, with 18 bases between. The CDR3 extends over 15 amino acids. The CDR3 nucleotides read TGTGCCAGCCTTGAAATGGGCAGTCTAGGAAACACCATATATTTT. The encoded protein is CASLEMGSLGNTIYF.

CDR3 protein: CASSFNSDRGAYGYTF. For the CDR3, the DNA is TGTGCCAGCAGCTTTAACTCGGACAGGGGCGCCTATGGCTACACCTTC. The chain is built from TRBV7-8 and TRBJ1-2; 9 bases match TRBD1. CDR1 SGHVS and CDR2 FQNEAQ come from the germline V gene. The CDR3 length is 16 residues. The V and J ends lost 3 bases and 4 bases, in that order; junction bases with no gene match: 9.

The CDR3 here is CASSLLGQNTEAFF. CDR3 coding DNA: TGTGCCAGCAGCTTGTTGGGACAGAACACTGAAGCTTTCTTT. The V gene is TRBV11-2, the J gene TRBJ1-1; D is possibly TRBD1 (6 bases). This CDR3 is 14 amino acids long. The germline V gene has CDR1 SGHAT and CDR2 FQNNGV. V was clipped by 3 bases and J by 1 base, with 9 bases between them.

The chain combines TRBV6-5 with TRBJ2-1, with 9 bases that match TRBD1. The germline CDR1 and CDR2 sequences are MNHEY and SVGAGI. CDR3 length equals 14 residues. Trimming took 6 bases from V and 7 from J; bases not matched to a gene: 7. CDR3 amino acids: CASRSGTGFNEQFF. CDR3 sequence (DNA): TGTGCCAGCAGATCCGGGACAGGGTTTAATGAGCAGTTCTTC.